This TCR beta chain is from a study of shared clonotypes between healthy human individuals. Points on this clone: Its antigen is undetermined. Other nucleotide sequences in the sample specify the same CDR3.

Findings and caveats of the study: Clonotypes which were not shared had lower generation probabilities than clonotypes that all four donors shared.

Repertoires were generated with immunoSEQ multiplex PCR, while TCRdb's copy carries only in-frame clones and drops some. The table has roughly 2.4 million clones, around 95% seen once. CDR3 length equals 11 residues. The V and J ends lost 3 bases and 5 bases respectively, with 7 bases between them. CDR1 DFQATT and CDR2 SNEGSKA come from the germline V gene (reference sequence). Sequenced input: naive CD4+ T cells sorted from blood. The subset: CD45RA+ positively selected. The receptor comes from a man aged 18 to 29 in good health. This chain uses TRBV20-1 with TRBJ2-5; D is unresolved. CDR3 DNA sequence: TGCAGTGCTAGCATCCTGGAGACCCAGTACTTC. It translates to CSASILETQYF.